This T cell receptor beta chain was identified during a study of blood T cell repertoires in COVID-19. TCRdb's copy holds only in-frame clones and misses some; the assay was immunoSEQ multiplex PCR. The table includes about 24,000 clones, over 70% detected once. CDR1 SGHTA and CDR2 FQGNSA come from the germline V gene. V lost 4 bases, J lost 4 bases, and 8 bases lay in between. This CDR3 has 13 amino acids. Sequencing used peripheral blood. The receptor's source is a human donor with active COVID-19. The donor label of this sample is uncertain. V and J are TRBV7-2 and TRBJ1-3; D remains unclear. In DNA, the CDR3 is TGTGCCAGCAGCTCTCTCTTCGGAAACACCATATATTTT. Residues: CASSSLFGNTIYF.